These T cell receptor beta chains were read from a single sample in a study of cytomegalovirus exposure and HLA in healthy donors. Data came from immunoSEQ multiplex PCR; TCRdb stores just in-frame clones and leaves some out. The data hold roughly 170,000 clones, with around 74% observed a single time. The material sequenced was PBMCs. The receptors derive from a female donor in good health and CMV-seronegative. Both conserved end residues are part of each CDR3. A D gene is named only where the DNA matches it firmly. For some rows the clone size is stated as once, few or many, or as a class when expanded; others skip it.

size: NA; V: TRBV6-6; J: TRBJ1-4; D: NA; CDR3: CASHILGQGKLFF; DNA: TGTGCCTCCCATATCCTGGGCCAGGGTAAACTGTTTTTT
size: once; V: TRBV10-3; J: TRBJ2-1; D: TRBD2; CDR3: CAIRRTSGGLDEQFF; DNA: TGTGCCATCAGAAGGACTAGCGGGGGACTGGATGAGCAGTTCTTC
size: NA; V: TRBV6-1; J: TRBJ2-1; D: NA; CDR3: CASKDYEQFF; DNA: TGTGCCAGCAAGGACTATGAGCAGTTCTTC
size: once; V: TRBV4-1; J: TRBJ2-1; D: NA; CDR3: CASSQDLRDPSRKQFF; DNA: TGCGCCAGCAGCCAAGATTTGCGGGATCCCTCCCGCAAGCAGTTCTTC
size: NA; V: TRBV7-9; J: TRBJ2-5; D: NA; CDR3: CASNPQGGTRAETQYF; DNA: TGTGCCAGCAACCCCCAGGGCGGGACCAGGGCGGAGACCCAGTACTTC
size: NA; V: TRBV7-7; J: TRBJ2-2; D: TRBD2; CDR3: CASSPHPSGNTGELFF; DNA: TGTGCTAGCAGCCCCCACCCTAGCGGGAACACCGGGGAGCTGTTTTTT
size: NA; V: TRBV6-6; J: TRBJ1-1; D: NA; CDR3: CASTEGRVMNTEAFF; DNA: TGTGCCAGCACGGAGGGGAGGGTAATGAACACTGAAGCTTTCTTT
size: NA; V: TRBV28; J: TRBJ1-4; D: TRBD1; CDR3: CASSRDRVGGEKLFF; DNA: TGTGCCAGCAGTAGAGACAGGGTGGGGGGTGAAAAACTGTTTTTT
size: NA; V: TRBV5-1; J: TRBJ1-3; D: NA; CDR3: CASSLEYRGLISGNTIYF; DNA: TGCGCCAGCAGCTTGGAATATAGGGGACTTATCTCTGGAAACACCATATATTTT
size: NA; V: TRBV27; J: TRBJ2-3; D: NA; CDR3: CASSFYRGPADTQYF; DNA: TGTGCCAGCAGTTTTTATCGCGGGCCGGCAGATACGCAGTATTTT
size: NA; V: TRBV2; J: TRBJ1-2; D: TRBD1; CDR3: CASSERQGNGYTF; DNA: TGTGCCAGCAGTGAGCGACAGGGAAATGGCTACACCTTC
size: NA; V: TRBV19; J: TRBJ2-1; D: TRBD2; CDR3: CASSPRIAGGASNYNEQFF; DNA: TGTGCCAGTAGTCCTCGGATAGCGGGGGGAGCGAGCAATTACAATGAGCAGTTCTTC
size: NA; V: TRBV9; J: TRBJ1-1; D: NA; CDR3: CASSVAEGSTEAFF; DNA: TGTGCCAGCAGCGTAGCGGAGGGTTCCACTGAAGCTTTCTTT
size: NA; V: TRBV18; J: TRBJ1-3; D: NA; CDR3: CASSQRARDSGNTIYF; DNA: TGTGCCAGCTCACAGAGGGCTCGAGACTCTGGAAACACCATATATTTT
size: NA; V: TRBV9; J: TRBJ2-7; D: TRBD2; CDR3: CASSVEGLAGGDYEQYF; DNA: TGTGCCAGCAGCGTAGAAGGATTGGCGGGGGGGGACTACGAGCAGTACTTC
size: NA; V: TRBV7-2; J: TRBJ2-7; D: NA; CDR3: CASSRDRGGTYEQYF; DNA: TGTGCCAGCAGCCGCGACAGGGGAGGGACGTACGAGCAGTACTTC
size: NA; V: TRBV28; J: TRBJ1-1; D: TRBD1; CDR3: CASSFWDRVNTEAFF; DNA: TGTGCCAGCAGTTTTTGGGACAGGGTCAACACTGAAGCTTTCTTT
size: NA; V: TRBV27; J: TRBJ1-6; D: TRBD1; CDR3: CASRQQGARYNSPLHF; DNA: TGTGCCAGCAGACAACAGGGGGCCCGGTATAATTCACCCCTCCACTTT
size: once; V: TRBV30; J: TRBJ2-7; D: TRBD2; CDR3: CAWSSGNTYEQYF; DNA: TGTGCCTGGAGTAGCGGGAACACCTACGAGCAGTACTTC
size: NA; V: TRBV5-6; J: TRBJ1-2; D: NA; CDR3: CASTLNYGYTF; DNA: TGTGCCAGCACCCTTAACTATGGCTACACCTTC
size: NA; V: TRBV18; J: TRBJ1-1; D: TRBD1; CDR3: CASSPGQVLTKTEAFF; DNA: TGTGCCAGCTCACCCGGACAGGTACTTACGAAGACTGAAGCTTTCTTT
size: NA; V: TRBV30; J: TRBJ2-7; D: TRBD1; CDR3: CAILQGLPYEQYF; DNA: TGTGCCATCCTACAGGGGCTTCCCTACGAGCAGTACTTC
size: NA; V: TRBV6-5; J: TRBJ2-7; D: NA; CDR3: CASSPTPDSSYEQYF; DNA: TGTGCCAGCAGTCCCACCCCAGACAGCTCCTACGAGCAGTACTTC
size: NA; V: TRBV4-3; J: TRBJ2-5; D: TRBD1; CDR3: CASSQVHGRGKEQYF; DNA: TGCGCCAGCAGCCAAGTTCACGGCAGGGGGAAAGAGCAGTACTTC
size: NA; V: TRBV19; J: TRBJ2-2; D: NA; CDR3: CASRPGVVPTGELFF; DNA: TGTGCCAGTAGACCGGGGGTAGTGCCCACCGGGGAGCTGTTTTTT
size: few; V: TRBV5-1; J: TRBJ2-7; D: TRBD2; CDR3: CASSLSLAGASEQYF; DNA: TGCGCCAGCAGCTTGTCACTAGCGGGAGCCTCCGAGCAGTACTTC
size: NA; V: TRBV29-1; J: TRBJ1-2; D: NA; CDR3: CSVGGDLYGYTF; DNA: TGCAGCGTTGGGGGAGACCTCTATGGCTACACCTTC
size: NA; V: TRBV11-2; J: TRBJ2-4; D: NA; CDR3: CASSSPGLAKNIQYF; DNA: TGTGCCAGCAGCTCACCGGGGTTAGCCAAAAACATTCAGTACTTC
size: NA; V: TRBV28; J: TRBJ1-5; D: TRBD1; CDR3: CASSSRDRGYQPQHF; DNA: TGTGCCAGCAGTTCAAGGGACAGGGGATATCAGCCCCAGCATTTT
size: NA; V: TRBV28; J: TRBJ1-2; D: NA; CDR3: CASSFWHRDNYGYTF; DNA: TGTGCCAGCAGTTTTTGGCACAGGGATAACTATGGCTACACCTTC
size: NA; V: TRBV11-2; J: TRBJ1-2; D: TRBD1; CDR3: CASSPRTGFRGYTF; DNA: TGTGCCAGCAGCCCGAGGACAGGGTTTCGTGGCTACACCTTC
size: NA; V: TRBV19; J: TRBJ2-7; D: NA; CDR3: CASRAGTEQYF; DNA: TGTGCCAGTAGGGCAGGAACCGAGCAGTACTTC
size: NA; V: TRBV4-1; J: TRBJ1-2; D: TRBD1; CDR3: CASSQVRGFDGYTF; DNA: TGCGCCAGCAGCCAAGTCAGGGGGTTCGATGGCTACACCTTC
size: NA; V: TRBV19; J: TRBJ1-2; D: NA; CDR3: CASSPHRASQWGYTF; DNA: TGTGCCAGTAGTCCCCACCGTGCTTCCCAGTGGGGCTACACCTTC
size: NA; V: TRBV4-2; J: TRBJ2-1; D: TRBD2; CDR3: CASSQDLGGGADEQFF; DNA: TGTGCCAGCAGCCAAGATTTGGGCGGGGGGGCTGATGAGCAGTTCTTC
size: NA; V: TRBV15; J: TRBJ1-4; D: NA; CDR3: CATSRVGATNEKLFF; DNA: TGTGCCACCAGCAGAGTCGGTGCAACTAATGAAAAACTGTTTTTT